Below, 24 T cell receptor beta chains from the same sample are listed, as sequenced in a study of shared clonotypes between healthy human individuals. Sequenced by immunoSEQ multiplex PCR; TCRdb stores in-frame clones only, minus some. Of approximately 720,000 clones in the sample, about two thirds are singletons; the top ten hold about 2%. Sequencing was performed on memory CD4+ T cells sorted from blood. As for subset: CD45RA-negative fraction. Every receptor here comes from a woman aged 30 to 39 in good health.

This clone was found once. CDR3 DNA sequence: TGTGCCAGCAGCCGCGCGGGAGATCCGTCCTACAATGAGCAGTTCTTC. This encodes CASSRAGDPSYNEQFF. This rearrangement joins TRBV5-8 to TRBJ2-1, with 7 bases aligning to TRBD2. CDR3 size: 16 residues. The germline V gene has CDR1 SGHTS and CDR2 YDEGEE. After removal of 4 bases from V and 1 base from J, the junction contained 8 bases not matched to a gene.

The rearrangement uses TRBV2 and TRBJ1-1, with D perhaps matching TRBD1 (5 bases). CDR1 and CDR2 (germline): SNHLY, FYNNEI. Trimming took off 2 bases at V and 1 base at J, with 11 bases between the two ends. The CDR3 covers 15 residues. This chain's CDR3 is CASSEPGQGNTEAFF. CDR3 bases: TGTGCCAGCAGTGAACCAGGGCAGGGGAACACTGAAGCTTTCTTT.

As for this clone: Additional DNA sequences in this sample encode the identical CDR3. The CDR3 spells CASSKGGYEQYF. CDR3 sequence (DNA): TGTGCCAGCAGCAAGGGGGGTTACGAGCAGTACTTC. The chain has TRBV5-4 and TRBJ2-7; D is possibly TRBD1 or TRBD2 (6 bases each). The CDR3 spans 12 residues. Germline CDR1 reads SGHNT; CDR2 reads YYREEE (reference sequence). V was cut by 4 bases and J by 4 bases, with 9 bases left in between.

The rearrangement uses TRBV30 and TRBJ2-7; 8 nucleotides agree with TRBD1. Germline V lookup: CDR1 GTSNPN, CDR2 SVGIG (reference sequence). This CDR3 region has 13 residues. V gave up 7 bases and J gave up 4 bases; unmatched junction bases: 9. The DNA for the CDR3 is TGTGCCTATCGGACAGGGCACTTGTACGAGCAGTACTTC. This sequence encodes CAYRTGHLYEQYF. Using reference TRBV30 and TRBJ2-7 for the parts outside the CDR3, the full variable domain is SQTIHQWPATLVQPVGSPLSLECTVEGTSNPNLYWYRQAAGRGLQLLFYSVGIGQISSEVPQNLSASRPQDRQFILSSKKLLLSDSGFYLCAYRTGHLYEQYFGPGTRLTVT.

The CDR3 region is CASSQDRGSGEETQYF. CDR3 nucleotide sequence: TGTGCCAGCAGCCAAGATCGAGGTAGCGGGGAAGAGACCCAGTACTTC. This sequence joins TRBV4-2 and TRBJ2-5, with TRBD2 identical over 8 bases. The CDR3 totals 16 residues. J was trimmed by 3 bases and V by 0 bases; bases with no gene match: 6. CDR1 is LGHNA, CDR2 YNFKEQ, per germline.

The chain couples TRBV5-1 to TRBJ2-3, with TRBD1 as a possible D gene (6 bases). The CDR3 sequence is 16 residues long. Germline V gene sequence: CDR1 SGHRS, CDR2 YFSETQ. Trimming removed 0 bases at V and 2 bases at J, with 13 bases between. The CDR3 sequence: CASSLDGQLITDTQYF. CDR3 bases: TGCGCCAGCAGCTTGGACGGACAGCTAATCACAGATACGCAGTATTTT. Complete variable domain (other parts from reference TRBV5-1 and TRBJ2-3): KAGVTQTPRYLIKTRGQQVTLSCSPISGHRSVSWYQQTPGQGLQFLFEYFSETQRNKGNFPGRFSGRQFSNSRSEMNVSTLELGDSALYLCASSLDGQLITDTQYFGPGTRLTVL.

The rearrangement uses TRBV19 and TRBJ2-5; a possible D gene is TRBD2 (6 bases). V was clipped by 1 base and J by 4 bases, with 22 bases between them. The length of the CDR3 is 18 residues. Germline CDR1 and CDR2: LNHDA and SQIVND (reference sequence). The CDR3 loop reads CASSIGSLSGGLRETQYF. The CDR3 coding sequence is TGTGCCAGTAGTATAGGCTCCCTGTCTGGGGGACTGAGAGAGACCCAGTACTTC.

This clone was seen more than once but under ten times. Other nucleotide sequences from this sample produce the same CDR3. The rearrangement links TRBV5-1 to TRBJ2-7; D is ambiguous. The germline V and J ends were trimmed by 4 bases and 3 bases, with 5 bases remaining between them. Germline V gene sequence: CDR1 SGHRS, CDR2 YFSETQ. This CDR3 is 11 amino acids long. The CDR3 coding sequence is TGCGCCAGCAGCCTAAACTACGAGCAGTACTTC. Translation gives CASSLNYEQYF.

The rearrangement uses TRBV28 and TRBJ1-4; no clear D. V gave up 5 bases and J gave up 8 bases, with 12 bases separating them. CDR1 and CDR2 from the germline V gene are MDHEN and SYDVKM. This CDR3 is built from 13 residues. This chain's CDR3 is CASSLRPDEKLFF. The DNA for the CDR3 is TGTGCCAGCAGTCTTCGGCCAGACGAAAAACTGTTTTTT.

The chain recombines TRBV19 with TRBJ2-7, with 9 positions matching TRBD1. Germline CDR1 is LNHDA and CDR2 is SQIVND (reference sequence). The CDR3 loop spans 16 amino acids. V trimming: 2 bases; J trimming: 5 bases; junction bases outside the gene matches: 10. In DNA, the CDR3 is TGTGCCAGTAGTATAACTTTGCTCGGGACAGGGAACGAGCAGTACTTC. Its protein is CASSITLLGTGNEQYF.

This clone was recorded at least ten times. CDR3 in DNA: TGTGCCAGCAGTGAAGCAGACGGCTCTGGAAACACCATATATTTT. Translating it yields CASSEADGSGNTIYF. The genes are TRBV6-1 and TRBJ1-3; D ambiguous. The CDR3 is 15 residues long. Germline V gene lookup returns CDR1 MNHNS and CDR2 SASEGT. Trimming left V 0 bases short and J 0 bases short, with 6 bases between.

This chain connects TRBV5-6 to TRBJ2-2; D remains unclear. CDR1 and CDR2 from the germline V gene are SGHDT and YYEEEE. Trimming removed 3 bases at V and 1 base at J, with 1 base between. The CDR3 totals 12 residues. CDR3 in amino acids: CASSWNTGELFF. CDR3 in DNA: TGTGCCAGCAGCTGGAACACCGGGGAGCTGTTTTTT.

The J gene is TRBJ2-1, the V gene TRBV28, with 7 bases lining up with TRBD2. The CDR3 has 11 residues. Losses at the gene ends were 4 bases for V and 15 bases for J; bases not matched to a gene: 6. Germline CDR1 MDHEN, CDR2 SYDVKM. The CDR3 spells CASSYGTMVFF. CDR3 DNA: TGTGCCAGCAGTTACGGGACTATGGTGTTCTTC.

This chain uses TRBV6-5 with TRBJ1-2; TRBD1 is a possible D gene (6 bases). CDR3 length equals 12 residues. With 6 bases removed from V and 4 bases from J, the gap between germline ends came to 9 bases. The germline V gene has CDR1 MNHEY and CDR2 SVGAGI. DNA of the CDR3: TGTGCCAGCAGACAGGGTTTCTATGGCTACACCTTC. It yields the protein CASRQGFYGYTF.

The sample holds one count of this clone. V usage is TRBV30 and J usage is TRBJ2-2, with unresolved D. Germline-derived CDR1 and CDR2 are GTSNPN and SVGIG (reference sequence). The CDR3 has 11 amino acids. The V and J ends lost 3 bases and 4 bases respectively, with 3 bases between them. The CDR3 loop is CAWRGTGELFF. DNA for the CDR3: TGTGCCTGGAGAGGCACCGGGGAGCTGTTTTTT.

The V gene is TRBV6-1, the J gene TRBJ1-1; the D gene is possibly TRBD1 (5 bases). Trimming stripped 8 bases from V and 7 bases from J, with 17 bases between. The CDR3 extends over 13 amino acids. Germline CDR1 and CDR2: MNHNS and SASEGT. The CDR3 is CASRDWGGIEAFF. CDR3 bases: TGTGCCAGCCGGGATTGGGGGGGGATTGAAGCTTTCTTT.

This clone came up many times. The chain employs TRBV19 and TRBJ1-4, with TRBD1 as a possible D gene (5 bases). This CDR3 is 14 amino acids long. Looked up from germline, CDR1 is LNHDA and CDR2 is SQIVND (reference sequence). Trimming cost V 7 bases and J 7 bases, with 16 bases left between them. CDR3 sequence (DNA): TGTGCCAGTAAAGTACCGGGGACGCGTGAAAAACTGTTTTTT. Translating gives CASKVPGTREKLFF.

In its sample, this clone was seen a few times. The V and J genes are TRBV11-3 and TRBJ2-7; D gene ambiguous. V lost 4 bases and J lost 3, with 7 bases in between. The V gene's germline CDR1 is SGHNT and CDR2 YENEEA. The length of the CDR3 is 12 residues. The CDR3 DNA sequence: TGTGCCAGCAGCTCCTATAGCTACGAGCAGTACTTC. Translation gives CASSSYSYEQYF.

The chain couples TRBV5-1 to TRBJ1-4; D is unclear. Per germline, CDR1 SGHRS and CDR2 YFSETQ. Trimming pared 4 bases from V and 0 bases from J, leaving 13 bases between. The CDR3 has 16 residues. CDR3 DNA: TGCGCCAGCAGCGGAGGACGGACCTCAACTAATGAAAAACTGTTTTTT. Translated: CASSGGRTSTNEKLFF.

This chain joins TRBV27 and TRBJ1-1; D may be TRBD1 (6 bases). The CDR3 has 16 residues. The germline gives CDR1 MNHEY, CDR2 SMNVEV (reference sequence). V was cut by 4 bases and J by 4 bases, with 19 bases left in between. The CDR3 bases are TGTGCCAGCAGTTCCCGGGGGCGCGGGTCGGGCACTGAAGCTTTCTTT. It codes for CASSSRGRGSGTEAFF.

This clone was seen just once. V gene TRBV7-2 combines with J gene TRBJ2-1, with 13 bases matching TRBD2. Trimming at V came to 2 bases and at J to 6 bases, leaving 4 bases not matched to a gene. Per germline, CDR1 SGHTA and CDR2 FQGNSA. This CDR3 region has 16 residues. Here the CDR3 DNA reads TGTGCCAGCAGCTTACAAGGACTAGCGGGAGTCAATGAGCAGTTCTTC. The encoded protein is CASSLQGLAGVNEQFF.

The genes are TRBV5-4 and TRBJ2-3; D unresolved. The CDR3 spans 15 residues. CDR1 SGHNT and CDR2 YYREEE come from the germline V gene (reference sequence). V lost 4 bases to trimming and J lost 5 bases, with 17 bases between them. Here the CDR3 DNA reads TGTGCCAGCAGCCGGGCCTTTTCATTACAAGATACGCAGTATTTT. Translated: CASSRAFSLQDTQYF.

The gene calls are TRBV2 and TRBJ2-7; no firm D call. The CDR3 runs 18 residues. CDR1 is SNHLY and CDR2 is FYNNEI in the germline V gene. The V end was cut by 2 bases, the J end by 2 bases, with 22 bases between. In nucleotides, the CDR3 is TGTGCCAGCAGTGAAAGTAGCAGCACCCGATTCTCAACCTACGAGCAGTACTTC. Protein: CASSESSSTRFSTYEQYF.

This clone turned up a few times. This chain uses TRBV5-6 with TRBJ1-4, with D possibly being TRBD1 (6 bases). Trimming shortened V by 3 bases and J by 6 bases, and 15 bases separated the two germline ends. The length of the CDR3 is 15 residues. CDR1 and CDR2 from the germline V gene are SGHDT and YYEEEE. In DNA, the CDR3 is TGTGCCAGCAGCTCCTACCAGGGGTCCCATGAAAAACTGTTTTTT. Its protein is CASSSYQGSHEKLFF.